This T cell receptor (beta chain) was profiled in a study of cytomegalovirus exposure and HLA in healthy donors. 13 Jbeta primers and 60 Vbeta primers were used for the PCR. Per the original data handling: A follow-up analysis tallied 86 million or so unique TCR beta chains, about 11 million shared. Assay: immunoSEQ multiplex PCR; the TCRdb copy retains only in-frame clones and omits some. The V and J calls and the clone size are those of that table, but D and trimming were determined from the DNA. The data contain about 92,000 clones, more than 65% of them singletons. The sequenced material came from PBMCs. This TCR derives from a girl aged 2 to 10 in good health and CMV-seropositive.

The CDR3 DNA sequence: TGTGCCAGCTCCCCAATCCGGGACAGCGACTATGGCTACACCTTC. It translates to CASSPIRDSDYGYTF. The rearrangement uses TRBV18 and TRBJ1-2; 7 bases fit TRBD1. The CDR3 length is 15 residues. V gave up 6 bases and J gave up 3 bases; unmatched junction bases: 10. CDR1 KGHSH and CDR2 LQKENI come from the germline V gene.